The 13 T cell receptor beta chains below all came from one sample that was sequenced in a study of T cell responses to AZD1222 COVID-19 vaccine. Generated by immunoSEQ multiplex PCR, the TCRdb table keeps only in-frame clones and is missing some. The sample shows roughly 97,000 clones, around nine tenths of them seen only once. The sample was peripheral blood, taken on day 0 of AZD1222 vaccination. The receptor set was obtained from an adult in good health.

This chain uses TRBV12-3 or TRBV12-4 with TRBJ2-1; 10 nucleotides agree with TRBD1. The CDR3 is 13 residues long. V gave up 7 bases and J gave up 7 bases; unmatched junction bases: 4. The CDR3 DNA sequence: TGTGCCAGCAACCCGGACAGGGGGAATGAGCAGTTCTTC. Translation gives CASNPDRGNEQFF.

This clone was seen just once. The CDR3 bases are TGTGCCAGCAAAACGGGACAGCAGAACACTGAAGCTTTCTTT. Translation: CASKTGQQNTEAFF. The chain couples TRBV5-6 to TRBJ1-1; 7 nucleotides match TRBD1. Germline-derived CDR1 and CDR2 are SGHDT and YYEEEE. The CDR3 has 14 residues. J lost 1 base, V lost 6 bases, and 6 bases had no gene match.

This clone was observed a handful of times. This chain connects TRBV4-3 to TRBJ1-2; tentative D call: TRBD1 (6 bases). V was shortened by 0 bases and J by 5 bases, with 16 bases between the two germline ends. The CDR3 has 16 residues. The germline V gene has CDR1 LGHNA and CDR2 YSLEER. CDR3 protein: CASSQDFATGSYGYTF. CDR3 coding DNA: TGCGCCAGCAGCCAAGATTTCGCGACAGGAAGTTATGGCTACACCTTC.

This clone was detected only a few times. The gene calls are TRBV10-2 and TRBJ2-7; TRBD1 might be the D (5 bases). The germline V gene encodes CDR1 WSHSY and CDR2 SAAADI. The germline V and J ends were trimmed by 0 bases and 9 bases, with 12 bases remaining between them. The CDR3 consists of 13 residues. This chain's CDR3 is CASSESADRPQYF. The CDR3 nucleotides are TGCGCCAGCAGTGAGTCAGCCGACAGACCGCAGTACTTC.

The chain carries TRBV5-1 and TRBJ2-2; 12 bases line up with TRBD1. CDR3 length: 15 amino acids. Germline CDR1 and CDR2: SGHRS and YFSETQ. J was trimmed by 7 bases and V by 2 bases; bases with no gene match: 3. CDR3 DNA: TGCGCCAGCAGCTTAGGGACAGGGGGCGGCGGGGAGCTGTTTTTT. This encodes CASSLGTGGGGELFF.

The genes are TRBV9 and TRBJ2-5; TRBD2 matches 8 bases. This CDR3 has 14 amino acids. CDR1 and CDR2 (germline): SGDLS, YYNGEE. Trimming at V came to 4 bases and at J to 5 bases, leaving 7 bases not matched to a gene. This chain's CDR3 is CASSSGLARETQYF. In nucleotides, the CDR3 is TGTGCCAGCAGCTCCGGACTAGCCCGGGAGACCCAGTACTTC.

The V call is TRBV7-6, the J call TRBJ2-1; TRBD1 is a possible D gene (5 bases). Germline assignment: CDR1 SGHVS and CDR2 FNYEAQ. This CDR3 is built from 15 residues. The V and J ends lost 5 bases and 6 bases respectively, with 17 bases between them. This CDR3 is CASSPDPGFRNEQFF. As DNA, the CDR3 is TGTGCCAGCAGCCCAGACCCAGGGTTCCGCAATGAGCAGTTCTTC.

This chain uses TRBV29-1 with TRBJ2-7; D is perhaps TRBD1 or TRBD2 (5 bases each). Germline V gene data show CDR1 as SQVTM and CDR2 as ANQGSEA. This CDR3 spans 11 amino acids. Trimming took 7 bases from V and 4 from J, leaving 11 bases between them. DNA of the CDR3: TGCAGCGCTGGGGGTTTTTACGAGCAGTACTTC. This encodes CSAGGFYEQYF.

The CDR3 is CASSYPGAANTEAFF. The CDR3 DNA follows: TGTGCCAGCAGTTACCCAGGGGCCGCGAACACTGAAGCTTTCTTT. The V gene is TRBV6-2 or TRBV6-3, the J gene TRBJ1-1, with a tentative D call TRBD1 (6 bases). The CDR3 has 15 amino acids. In germline, CDR1 is MNHEY, CDR2 SVGEGT. The ends were cut back, 2 bases at V and 1 base at J, with 11 bases in the middle.

This chain uses TRBV5-6 with TRBJ2-1, with a tentative D call TRBD1 (6 bases). V was cut by 0 bases and J by 3 bases, with 10 bases left in between. The CDR3 contains 15 residues. CDR1 SGHDT and CDR2 YYEEEE come from the germline V gene. CDR3 nucleotides: TGTGCCAGCAGCTTGGGGACAGTGCGCTACAATGAGCAGTTCTTC. Its protein product is CASSLGTVRYNEQFF.

The J gene is TRBJ2-7, the V gene TRBV6-5, with D possibly TRBD1 on 6 matching bases. The V end lost 6 bases, the J end lost 2 bases, and 17 bases lay between the germline ends. The CDR3 loop spans 15 amino acids. The germline V gene encodes CDR1 MNHEY and CDR2 SVGAGI. The CDR3 region is CASRRDPKGAYEQYF. The DNA for the CDR3 is TGTGCCAGCAGAAGGGATCCAAAGGGGGCCTACGAGCAGTACTTC.

The rearrangement links TRBV4-3 to TRBJ1-4, with 8 bases matching TRBD1. This CDR3 comprises 18 residues. J was trimmed by 3 bases and V by 4 bases; bases with no gene match: 13. In germline, CDR1 is LGHNA, CDR2 YSLEER. The chain's CDR3 is CASSRGTGAPGANEKLFF. The CDR3 DNA reads as TGCGCCAGCAGCCGAGGGACAGGAGCTCCCGGAGCTAATGAAAAACTGTTTTTT.

V is TRBV7-8 and J is TRBJ1-5, with D hard to call. This CDR3 is 13 amino acids long. Germline V lookup: CDR1 SGHVS, CDR2 FQNEAQ. The V end was cut by 4 bases, the J end by 4 bases, with 8 bases between. The CDR3 DNA sequence: TGTGCCAGCAGCTCCCTCGGGAATCAGCCCCAGCATTTT. Translating gives CASSSLGNQPQHF.